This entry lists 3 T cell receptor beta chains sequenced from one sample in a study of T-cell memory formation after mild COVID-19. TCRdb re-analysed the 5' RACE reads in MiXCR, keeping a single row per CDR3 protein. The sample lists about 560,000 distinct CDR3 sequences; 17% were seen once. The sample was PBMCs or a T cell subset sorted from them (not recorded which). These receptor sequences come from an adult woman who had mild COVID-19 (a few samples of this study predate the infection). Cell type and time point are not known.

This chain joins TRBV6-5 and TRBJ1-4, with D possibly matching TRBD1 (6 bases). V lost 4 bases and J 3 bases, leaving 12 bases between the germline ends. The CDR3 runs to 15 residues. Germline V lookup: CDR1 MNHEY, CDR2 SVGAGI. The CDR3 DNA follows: TGTGCCAGCAGTTCGCGGACAGAATCTAATGAAAAACTGTTTTTT. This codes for CASSSRTESNEKLFF.

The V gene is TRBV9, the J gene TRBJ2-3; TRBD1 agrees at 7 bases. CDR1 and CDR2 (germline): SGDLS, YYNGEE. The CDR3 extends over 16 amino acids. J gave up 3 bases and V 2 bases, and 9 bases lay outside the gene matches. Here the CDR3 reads CASSVSTGAGTDTQYF. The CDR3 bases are TGTGCCAGCAGCGTTTCTACAGGGGCTGGGACAGATACGCAGTATTTT.

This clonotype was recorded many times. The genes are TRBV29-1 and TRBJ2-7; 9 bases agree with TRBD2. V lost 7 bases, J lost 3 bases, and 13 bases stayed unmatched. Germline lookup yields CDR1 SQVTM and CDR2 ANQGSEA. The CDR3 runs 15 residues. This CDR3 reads CSASLWVAGVYEQYF. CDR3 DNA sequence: TGCAGCGCTTCCCTGTGGGTAGCGGGAGTCTACGAGCAGTACTTC.